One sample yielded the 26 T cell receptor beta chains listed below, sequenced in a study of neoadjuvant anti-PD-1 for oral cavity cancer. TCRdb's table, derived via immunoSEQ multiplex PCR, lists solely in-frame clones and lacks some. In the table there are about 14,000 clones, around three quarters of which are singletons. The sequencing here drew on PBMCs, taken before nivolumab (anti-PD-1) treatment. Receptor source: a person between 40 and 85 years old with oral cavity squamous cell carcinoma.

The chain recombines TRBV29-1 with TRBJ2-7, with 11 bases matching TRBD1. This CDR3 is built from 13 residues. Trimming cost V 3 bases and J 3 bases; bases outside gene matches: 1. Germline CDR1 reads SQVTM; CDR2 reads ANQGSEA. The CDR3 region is CSVEGQGGYEQYF. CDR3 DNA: TGCAGCGTTGAGGGACAGGGGGGCTACGAGCAGTACTTC.

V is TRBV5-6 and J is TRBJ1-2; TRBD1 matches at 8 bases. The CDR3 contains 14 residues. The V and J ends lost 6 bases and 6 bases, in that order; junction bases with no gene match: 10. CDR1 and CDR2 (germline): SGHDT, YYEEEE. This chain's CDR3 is CASNHTGGDDGYTF. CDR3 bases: TGTGCCAGCAACCATACAGGGGGAGACGATGGCTACACCTTC. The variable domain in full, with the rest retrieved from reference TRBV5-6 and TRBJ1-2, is DAGVTQSPTHLIKTRGQQVTLRCSPKSGHDTVSWYQQALGQGPQFIFQYYEEEERQRGNFPDRFSGHQFPNYSSELNVNALLLGDSALYLCASNHTGGDDGYTFGSGTRLTVV.

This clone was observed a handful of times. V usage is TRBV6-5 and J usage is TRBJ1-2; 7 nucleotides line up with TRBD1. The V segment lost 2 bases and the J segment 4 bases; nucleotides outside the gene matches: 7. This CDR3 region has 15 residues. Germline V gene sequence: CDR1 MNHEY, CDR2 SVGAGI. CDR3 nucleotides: TGTGCCAGCAGTTACGGGCAGGGGGTGATCTATGGCTACACCTTC. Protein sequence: CASSYGQGVIYGYTF.

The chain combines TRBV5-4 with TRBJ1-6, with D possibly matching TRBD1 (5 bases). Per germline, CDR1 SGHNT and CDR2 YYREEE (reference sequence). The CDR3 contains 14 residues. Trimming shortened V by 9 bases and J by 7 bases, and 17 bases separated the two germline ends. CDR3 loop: CATTPRDRNSPLHF. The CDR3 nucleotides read TGTGCCACCACACCCCGGGACCGAAATTCACCCCTCCACTTT.

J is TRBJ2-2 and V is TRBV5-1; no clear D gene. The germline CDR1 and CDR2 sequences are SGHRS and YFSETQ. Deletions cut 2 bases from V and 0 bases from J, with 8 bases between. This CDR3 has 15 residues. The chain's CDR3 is CASSFQDPNTGELFF. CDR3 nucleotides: TGCGCCAGCAGCTTTCAGGATCCGAACACCGGGGAGCTGTTTTTT. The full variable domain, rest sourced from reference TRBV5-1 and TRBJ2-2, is KAGVTQTPRYLIKTRGQQVTLSCSPISGHRSVSWYQQTPGQGLQFLFEYFSETQRNKGNFPGRFSGRQFSNSRSEMNVSTLELGDSALYLCASSFQDPNTGELFFGEGSRLTVL.

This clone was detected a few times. CDR3 region: CASSFGVGSNQPQHF. In DNA form, the CDR3 reads TGTGCCAGCAGCTTTGGAGTCGGGAGCAATCAGCCCCAGCATTTT. V is TRBV7-8 and J is TRBJ1-5, with D hard to call. CDR1 and CDR2 (germline): SGHVS, FQNEAQ. CDR3 length: 15 amino acids. V gave up 3 bases and J gave up 1 base, with 10 bases separating them.

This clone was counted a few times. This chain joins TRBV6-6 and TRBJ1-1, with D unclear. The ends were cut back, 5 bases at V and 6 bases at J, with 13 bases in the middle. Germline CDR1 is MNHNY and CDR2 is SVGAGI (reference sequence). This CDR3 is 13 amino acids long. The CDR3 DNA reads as TGTGCCAGCAGTGGTAGGGTAAATGCTGAAGCTTTCTTT. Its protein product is CASSGRVNAEAFF.

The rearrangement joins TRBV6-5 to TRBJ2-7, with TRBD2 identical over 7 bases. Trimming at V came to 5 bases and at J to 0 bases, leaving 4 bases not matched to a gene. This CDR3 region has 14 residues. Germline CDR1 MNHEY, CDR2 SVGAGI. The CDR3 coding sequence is TGTGCCAGCAGTAACCTAGCGGACTCCTACGAGCAGTACTTC. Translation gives CASSNLADSYEQYF.

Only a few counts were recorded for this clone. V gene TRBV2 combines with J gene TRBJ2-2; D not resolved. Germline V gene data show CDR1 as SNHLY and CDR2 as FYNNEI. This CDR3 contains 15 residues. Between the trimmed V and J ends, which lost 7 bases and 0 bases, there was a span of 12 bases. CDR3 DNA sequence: TGTGCCAGCAAGGCCAGACAAACGAACACCGGGGAGCTGTTTTTT. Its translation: CASKARQTNTGELFF.

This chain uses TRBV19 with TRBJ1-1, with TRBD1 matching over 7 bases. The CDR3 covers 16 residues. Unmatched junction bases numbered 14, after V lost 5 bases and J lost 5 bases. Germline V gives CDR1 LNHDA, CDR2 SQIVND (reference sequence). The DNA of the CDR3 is TGTGCCAGTAGTGGGCAGGGGGGCCACCGAGTTACTGAAGCTTTCTTT. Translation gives CASSGQGGHRVTEAFF.

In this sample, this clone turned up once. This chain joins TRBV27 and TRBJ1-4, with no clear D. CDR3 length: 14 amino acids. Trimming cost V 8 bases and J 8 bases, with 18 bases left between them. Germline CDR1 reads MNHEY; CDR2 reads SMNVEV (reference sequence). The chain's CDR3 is CASSPPGWEEKLFF. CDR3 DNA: TGTGCCAGCTCCCCTCCGGGGTGGGAGGAAAAACTGTTTTTT.

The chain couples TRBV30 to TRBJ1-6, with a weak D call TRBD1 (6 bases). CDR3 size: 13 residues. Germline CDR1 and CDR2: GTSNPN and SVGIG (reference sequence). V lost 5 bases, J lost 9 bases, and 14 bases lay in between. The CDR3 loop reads CAWCGGAASPLHF. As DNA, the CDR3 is TGTGCCTGGTGTGGGGGGGCGGCTTCACCCCTCCACTTT.

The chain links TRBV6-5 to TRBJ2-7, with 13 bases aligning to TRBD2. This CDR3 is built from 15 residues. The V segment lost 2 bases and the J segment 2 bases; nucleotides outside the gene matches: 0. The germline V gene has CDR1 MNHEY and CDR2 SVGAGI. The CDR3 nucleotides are TGTGCCAGCAGTTACGGACTAGCGGGGGCCTACGAGCAGTACTTC. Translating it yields CASSYGLAGAYEQYF.

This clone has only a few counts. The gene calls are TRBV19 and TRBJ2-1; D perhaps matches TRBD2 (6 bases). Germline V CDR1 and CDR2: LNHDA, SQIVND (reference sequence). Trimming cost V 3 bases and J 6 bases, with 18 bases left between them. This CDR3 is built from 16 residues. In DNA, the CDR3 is TGTGCCAGTAGTATGGCGGGACGTAGGAGGAGCAATGAGCAGTTCTTC. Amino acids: CASSMAGRRRSNEQFF.

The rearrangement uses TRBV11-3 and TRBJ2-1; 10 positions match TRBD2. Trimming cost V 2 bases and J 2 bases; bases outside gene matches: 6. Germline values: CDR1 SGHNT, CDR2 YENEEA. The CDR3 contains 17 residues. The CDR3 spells CASSLTSGMSPYNEQFF. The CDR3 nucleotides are TGTGCCAGCAGCTTAACTAGCGGGATGTCCCCCTACAATGAGCAGTTCTTC.

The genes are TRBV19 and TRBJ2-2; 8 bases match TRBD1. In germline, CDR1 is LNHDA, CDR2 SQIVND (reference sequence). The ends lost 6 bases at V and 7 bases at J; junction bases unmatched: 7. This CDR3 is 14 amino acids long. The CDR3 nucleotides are TGTGCCAGTAGATTAACAGGGGGGTACGGGGAGCTGTTTTTT. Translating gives CASRLTGGYGELFF. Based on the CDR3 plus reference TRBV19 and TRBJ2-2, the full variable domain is DGGITQSPKYLFRKEGQNVTLSCEQNLNHDAMYWYRQDPGQGLRLIYYSQIVNDFQKGDIAEGYSVSREKKESFPLTVTSAQKNPTAFYLCASRLTGGYGELFFGEGSRLTVL.

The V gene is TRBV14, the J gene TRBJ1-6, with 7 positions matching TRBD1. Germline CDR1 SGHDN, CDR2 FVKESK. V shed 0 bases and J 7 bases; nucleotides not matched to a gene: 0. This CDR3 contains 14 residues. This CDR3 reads CASSQDRGNSPLHF. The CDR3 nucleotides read TGTGCCAGCAGCCAAGACAGGGGGAATTCACCCCTCCACTTT.

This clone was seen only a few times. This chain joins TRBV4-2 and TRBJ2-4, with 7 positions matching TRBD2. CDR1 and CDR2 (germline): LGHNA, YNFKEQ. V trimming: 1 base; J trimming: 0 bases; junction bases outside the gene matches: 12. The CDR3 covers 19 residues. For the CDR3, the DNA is TGTGCCAGCAGCCAAGCGTTCGTGGGGGGGGAGGTAGCCAAAAACATTCAGTACTTC. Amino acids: CASSQAFVGGEVAKNIQYF.

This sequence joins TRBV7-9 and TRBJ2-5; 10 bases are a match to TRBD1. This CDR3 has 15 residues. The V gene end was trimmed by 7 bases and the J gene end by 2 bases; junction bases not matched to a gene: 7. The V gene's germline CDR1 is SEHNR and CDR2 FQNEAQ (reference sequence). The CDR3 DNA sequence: TGTGCCAGCACCCTACAGGACAGGGGGCAAGAGACCCAGTACTTC. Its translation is CASTLQDRGQETQYF.

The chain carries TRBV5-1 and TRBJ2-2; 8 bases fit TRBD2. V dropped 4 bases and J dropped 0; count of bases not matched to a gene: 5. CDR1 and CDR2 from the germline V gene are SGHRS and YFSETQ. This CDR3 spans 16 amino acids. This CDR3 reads CASSLLTSANTGELFF. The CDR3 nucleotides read TGCGCCAGCAGCCTCCTGACTAGCGCGAACACCGGGGAGCTGTTTTTT.

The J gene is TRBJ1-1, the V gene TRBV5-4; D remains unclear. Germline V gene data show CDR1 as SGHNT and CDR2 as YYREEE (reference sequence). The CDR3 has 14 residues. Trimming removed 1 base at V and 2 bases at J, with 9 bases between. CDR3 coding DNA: TGTGCCAGCAGCTTGACAGCGGCTAACACTGAAGCTTTCTTT. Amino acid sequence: CASSLTAANTEAFF.

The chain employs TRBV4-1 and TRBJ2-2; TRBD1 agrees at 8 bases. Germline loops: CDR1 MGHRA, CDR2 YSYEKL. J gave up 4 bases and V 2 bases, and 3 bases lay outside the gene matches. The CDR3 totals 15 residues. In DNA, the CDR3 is TGCGCCAGCAGCCAACAGGGGGCGCGCACCGGGGAGCTGTTTTTT. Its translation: CASSQQGARTGELFF.

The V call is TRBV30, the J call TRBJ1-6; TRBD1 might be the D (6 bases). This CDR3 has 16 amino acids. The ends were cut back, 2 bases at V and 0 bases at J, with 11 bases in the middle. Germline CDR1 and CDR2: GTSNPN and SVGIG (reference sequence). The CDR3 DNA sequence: TGTGCCTGGAGTAACAGGGTGAACTCCTATAATTCACCCCTCCACTTT. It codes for CAWSNRVNSYNSPLHF.

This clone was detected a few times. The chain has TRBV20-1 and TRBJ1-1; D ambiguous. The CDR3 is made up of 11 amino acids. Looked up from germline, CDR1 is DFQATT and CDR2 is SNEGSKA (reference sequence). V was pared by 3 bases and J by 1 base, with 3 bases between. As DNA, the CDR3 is TGCAGTGCTAGCACGAACACTGAAGCTTTCTTT. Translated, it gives CSASTNTEAFF.

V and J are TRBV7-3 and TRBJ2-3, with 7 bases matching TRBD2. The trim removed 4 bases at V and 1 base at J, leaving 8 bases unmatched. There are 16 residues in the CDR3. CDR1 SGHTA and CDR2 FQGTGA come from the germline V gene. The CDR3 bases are TGTGCCAGCAGCTCCACCGGACTAGGGGGCACAGATACGCAGTATTTT. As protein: CASSSTGLGGTDTQYF.

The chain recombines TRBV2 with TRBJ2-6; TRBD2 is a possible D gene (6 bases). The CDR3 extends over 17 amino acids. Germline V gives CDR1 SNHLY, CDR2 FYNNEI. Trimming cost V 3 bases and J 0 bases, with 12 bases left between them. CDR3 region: CASSDRRDFSGANVLTF. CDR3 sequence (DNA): TGTGCCAGCAGTGATCGGCGGGACTTCTCTGGGGCCAACGTCCTGACTTTC.